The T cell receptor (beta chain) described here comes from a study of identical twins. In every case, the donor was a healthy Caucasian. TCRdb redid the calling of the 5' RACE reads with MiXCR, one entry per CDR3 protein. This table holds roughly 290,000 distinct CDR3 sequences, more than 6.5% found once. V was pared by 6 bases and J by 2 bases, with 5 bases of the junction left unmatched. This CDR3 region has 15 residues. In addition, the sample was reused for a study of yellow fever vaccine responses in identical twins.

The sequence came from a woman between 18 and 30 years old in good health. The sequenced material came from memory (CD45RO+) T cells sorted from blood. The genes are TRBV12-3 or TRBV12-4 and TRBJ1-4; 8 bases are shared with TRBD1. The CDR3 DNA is TGTGCCAGCAGGTCAGGGGGCCACACTAATGAAAAACTGTTTTTT. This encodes CASRSGGHTNEKLFF.